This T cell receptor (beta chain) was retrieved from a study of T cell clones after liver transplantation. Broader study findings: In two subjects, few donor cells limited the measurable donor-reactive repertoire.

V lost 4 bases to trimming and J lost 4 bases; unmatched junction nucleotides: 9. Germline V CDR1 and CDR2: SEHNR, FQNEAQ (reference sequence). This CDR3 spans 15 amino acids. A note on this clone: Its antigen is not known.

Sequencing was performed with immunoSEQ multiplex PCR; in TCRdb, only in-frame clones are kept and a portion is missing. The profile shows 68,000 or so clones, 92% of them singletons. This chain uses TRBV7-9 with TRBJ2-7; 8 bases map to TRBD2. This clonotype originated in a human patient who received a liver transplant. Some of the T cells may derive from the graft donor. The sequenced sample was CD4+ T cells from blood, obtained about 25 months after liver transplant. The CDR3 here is CASSSVVAGLYEQYF. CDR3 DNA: TGTGCCAGCAGCTCGGTGGTAGCGGGACTATACGAGCAGTACTTC.